These 20 T cell receptor beta chains originate from one sample sequenced in a study of metastatic and nonmetastatic thyroid tumors. TCRdb re-analyzed the PCR reads using MiXCR. The table lists 20,000 to 25,000 clones, about a sixth of them singletons, with around 20% in the top ten. Ahead of thyroid surgery, no patient had received treatment of any kind. The sequenced sample consisted of blood. Source of these receptors: a female donor with papillary thyroid cancer or a benign thyroid nodule (not recorded which). Some clones in this sample may be carry-over from other donors' samples.

This chain connects TRBV12-5 to TRBJ2-7; the D is unclear. Per the germline V gene, CDR1 is LGHNT and CDR2 is FRNRAP. This CDR3 is built from 11 residues. V was clipped by 7 bases and J by 4 bases, with 8 bases between them. Written as DNA, the CDR3 is TGTGCTAGTGAAGGCAGATACGAGCAGTACTTC. Translating it yields CASEGRYEQYF.

V is TRBV12-3 or TRBV12-4 and J is TRBJ2-2; a possible D gene is TRBD2 (8 bases). The CDR3 sequence is 18 residues long. V shed 7 bases and J shed 7 bases, with 28 bases lying between them. This CDR3 reads CASTPARGGGGPNGELFF. As DNA, the CDR3 is TGTGCCAGCACACCCGCCCGAGGGGGCGGGGGGCCCAACGGGGAGCTGTTTTTT.

At least ten counts were recorded for this clone. The V and J genes are TRBV9 and TRBJ1-1, with D unresolved. This CDR3 region has 14 residues. Deletions cut 1 base from V and 4 bases from J, with 11 bases between. The germline gives CDR1 SGDLS, CDR2 YYNGEE. CDR3 sequence: CASSVFVGSTEAFF. CDR3 coding DNA: TGTGCCAGCAGCGTATTCGTGGGGAGCACTGAAGCTTTCTTT.

This clone turned up a few times. This sequence joins TRBV6-2 or TRBV6-3 and TRBJ2-2; D not resolved. V was trimmed by 4 bases and J by 2 bases, leaving 17 bases between them. The germline V gene has CDR1 MNHEY and CDR2 SVGEGT. The length of the CDR3 is 17 residues. CDR3 protein: CASSWGVVGRNTGELFF. The CDR3 region has the DNA TGTGCCAGCAGTTGGGGTGTTGTAGGGCGCAACACCGGGGAGCTGTTTTTT.

This clone was found many times. The J gene is TRBJ2-4, the V gene TRBV20-1, with D unresolved. The CDR3 is 14 residues long. In germline, CDR1 is DFQATT, CDR2 SNEGSKA (reference sequence). V lost 7 bases to trimming and J lost 0 bases, with 13 bases between them. CDR3 loop: CSGRAAVAKNIQYF. In nucleotides, the CDR3 is TGCAGTGGAAGGGCGGCAGTAGCCAAAAACATTCAGTACTTC.

In its sample, this clone was seen a few times. Just one base apart from a much larger clone, this may be a read error. The CDR3 sequence: CASSLRGQQTGAFF. The CDR3 coding sequence is TGCGCCAGCTCCTTAAGGGGGCAACAGACTGGAGCTTTCTTT. J is TRBJ1-1 and V is TRBV5-1; 7 bases map to TRBD1. Germline CDR1 SGHRS, CDR2 YFSETQ. There are 14 residues in the CDR3. The whole variable domain, remainder taken from reference TRBV5-1 and TRBJ1-1, is KAGVTQTPRYLIKTRGQQVTLSCSPISGHRSVSWYQQTPGQGLQFLFEYFSETQRNKGNFPGRFSGRQFSNSRSEMNVSTLELGDSALYLCASSLRGQQTGAFFGQGTRLTVV.

This clone has a count of ten or more. The chain employs TRBV9 and TRBJ2-7; the D gene could be TRBD1 or TRBD2 (6 bases each). The CDR3 contains 14 residues. Trimming left V 3 bases short and J 2 bases short, with 12 bases between. Germline V gene sequence: CDR1 SGDLS, CDR2 YYNGEE. The CDR3 sequence is CASSGGGTPYEQYF. The CDR3 DNA is TGTGCCAGCAGCGGAGGGGGGACCCCCTACGAGCAGTACTTC.

This clone was found many times. V and J are TRBV6-1 and TRBJ2-3; 9 bases line up with TRBD2. V lost 7 bases, J lost 0 bases, and 5 bases stayed unmatched. Germline V lookup: CDR1 MNHNS, CDR2 SASEGT. This CDR3 contains 15 residues. The chain's CDR3 is CASISTSGSTDTQYF. The CDR3, as DNA: TGTGCCAGCATCTCGACTAGCGGAAGCACAGATACGCAGTATTTT.

The chain carries TRBV29-1 and TRBJ2-7; 7 positions match TRBD1. The germline V gene encodes CDR1 SQVTM and CDR2 ANQGSEA. V gave up 6 bases and J gave up 3 bases; unmatched junction bases: 2. The CDR3 sequence is 11 residues long. CDR3: CSVRDSYEQYF. In nucleotides, the CDR3 is TGCAGCGTCCGGGACAGCTACGAGCAGTACTTC.

Sample share makes this clone medium-sized (0.01 to 0.1%). In DNA, the CDR3 is TGTGCCAGCAGTTACCCCGCTAGCGGGAGCAACGAGCAGTACTTC. It specifies CASSYPASGSNEQYF. The gene calls are TRBV6-2 or TRBV6-3 and TRBJ2-7, with 10 nucleotides matching TRBD2. Germline assignment: CDR1 MNHEY and CDR2 SVGEGT. CDR3 length: 15 residues. V lost 2 bases and J lost 5; bases outside the gene matches: 6.

This clone has at least ten counts. The chain is built from TRBV20-1 and TRBJ2-3, with 8 nucleotides matching TRBD2. Unmatched junction bases numbered 2, after V lost 5 bases and J lost 7 bases. CDR1 is DFQATT and CDR2 is SNEGSKA in the germline V gene (reference sequence). This CDR3 is built from 11 residues. In DNA form, the CDR3 reads TGCAGTGCTCAGCGGGAGTATACGCAGTATTTT. It yields the protein CSAQREYTQYF.

Concerning this clone itself: It may be a read error: a sequence one base away is much more abundant. The chain employs TRBV12-2 and TRBJ2-3; TRBD2 was called by the table and not checked on the DNA. TRBV12-2 is deemed a pseudogene. This CDR3 has 17 amino acids. The CDR3 spells CASSLQSGSGDTDTQYF. DNA of the CDR3: TGTGCAAGCAGCCTACAAAGCGGGAGTGGCGACACAGATACGCAGTATTTT.

Ten or more counts support this clone. The gene calls are TRBV20-1 and TRBJ2-4; maybe TRBD1 (6 bases). In germline, CDR1 is DFQATT, CDR2 SNEGSKA (reference sequence). V was cut by 6 bases and J by 7 bases, with 16 bases left in between. The CDR3 has 13 residues. The CDR3 sequence: CSAATPGDNIQYF. CDR3 sequence (DNA): TGCAGTGCCGCGACCCCAGGGGACAACATTCAGTACTTC.

The chain combines TRBV7-9 with TRBJ1-1, with D unclear. In germline, CDR1 is SEHNR, CDR2 FQNEAQ (reference sequence). There are 14 residues in the CDR3. V was clipped by 1 base and J by 1 base, with 7 bases between them. This CDR3 is CASSLVSRNTEAFF. DNA of the CDR3: TGTGCCAGCAGCTTAGTCAGCAGGAACACTGAAGCTTTCTTT.

This clone was seen ten or more times. The V and J genes are TRBV9 and TRBJ1-1; D unclear. The V gene lost 1 base and the J gene lost 0 bases, with 4 bases spanning the gap. From germline, CDR1 is SGDLS and CDR2 YYNGEE. This CDR3 is 13 amino acids long. The CDR3, as DNA: TGTGCCAGCAGCGTATATATGAACACTGAAGCTTTCTTT. This sequence encodes CASSVYMNTEAFF.

The V and J genes are TRBV5-1 and TRBJ2-7; 7 bases agree with TRBD1. CDR3 length: 14 amino acids. Germline loops: CDR1 SGHRS, CDR2 YFSETQ. V lost 4 bases, J lost 3 bases, and 7 bases stayed unmatched. In DNA, the CDR3 is TGCGCCAGCAGCCTCCGGGACAGCCTCTACGAGCAGTACTTC. Translated, it gives CASSLRDSLYEQYF.

This clone was seen ten or more times. The chain joins TRBV7-7 to TRBJ2-1; 7 nucleotides match TRBD1. The J segment lost 3 bases and the V segment lost 6 bases, leaving 23 bases of the junction unmatched. CDR3 size: 20 residues. The germline V gene has CDR1 SSHAT and CDR2 FNYEAQ (reference sequence). CDR3 sequence reads: CASRALLGDSWGADYNEQFF. For the CDR3, the DNA is TGTGCCAGCAGAGCCTTATTAGGGGACAGTTGGGGAGCCGACTACAATGAGCAGTTCTTC.

This rearrangement joins TRBV7-9 to TRBJ2-5; possible D gene TRBD1, 5 bases. The CDR3 loop spans 13 amino acids. Germline CDR1 SEHNR, CDR2 FQNEAQ (reference sequence). Trimming cost V 5 bases and J 3 bases, with 10 bases left between them. This CDR3 is CASSRTSEETQYF. CDR3 in DNA: TGTGCCAGCAGCCGGACATCCGAAGAGACCCAGTACTTC.

The table lists this clone with many counts. This rearrangement joins TRBV30 to TRBJ1-5, with 7 bases that match TRBD1. V lost 2 bases, J lost 4 bases, and 8 bases stayed unmatched. This CDR3 spans 15 amino acids. Germline CDR1 GTSNPN, CDR2 SVGIG (reference sequence). The CDR3 is CAWSQTGTTNQPQHF. The CDR3, as DNA: TGTGCCTGGAGTCAGACAGGGACGACTAATCAGCCCCAGCATTTT.

At least ten counts were recorded for this clone. The genes are TRBV7-2 and TRBJ2-1, with TRBD2 identical over 16 bases. The CDR3 spans 16 residues. The V gene's germline CDR1 is SGHTA and CDR2 FQGNSA. The ends lost 4 bases at V and 9 bases at J; junction bases unmatched: 6. CDR3 region: CASSSGTSGGASEQFF. As DNA, the CDR3 is TGTGCCAGCAGCTCTGGGACTAGCGGGGGGGCCTCTGAGCAGTTCTTC.